This record looks at one T cell receptor (beta chain) sequence and its context. Its matching antigen is unknown. This record comes from a study of post-analysis software for immune sequencing data. Study-level findings and limits: Patients with multiple sclerosis recorded significantly lower normalized Chao1 diversity than controls, the study found.

Unique-molecular-identifier-tagged TCR beta cDNA libraries were used. The yield from roughly 1 to 10 million T cells was roughly 500,000 cDNA molecules in total. From the PCR reads, TCRdb called clonotypes with MiXCR, one entry per CDR3 protein. The sample gives a few hundred thousand distinct CDR3 sequences, under 55% of which show up once; 12% is in the top ten. Sequenced: blood. The receptor was isolated from a girl aged 5-17 years with multiple sclerosis.

CDR3 nucleotide sequence: TGTGCCAGCAGTTCGCCGAGGGACAGCCTAAACTATGGCTACACCTTC. This codes for CASSSPRDSLNYGYTF. This rearrangement joins TRBV28 to TRBJ1-2, with 7 bases identical to TRBD1. The V gene end was trimmed by 4 bases and the J gene end by 2 bases; junction bases not matched to a gene: 10. This CDR3 comprises 16 residues. Germline V CDR1 and CDR2: MDHEN, SYDVKM.